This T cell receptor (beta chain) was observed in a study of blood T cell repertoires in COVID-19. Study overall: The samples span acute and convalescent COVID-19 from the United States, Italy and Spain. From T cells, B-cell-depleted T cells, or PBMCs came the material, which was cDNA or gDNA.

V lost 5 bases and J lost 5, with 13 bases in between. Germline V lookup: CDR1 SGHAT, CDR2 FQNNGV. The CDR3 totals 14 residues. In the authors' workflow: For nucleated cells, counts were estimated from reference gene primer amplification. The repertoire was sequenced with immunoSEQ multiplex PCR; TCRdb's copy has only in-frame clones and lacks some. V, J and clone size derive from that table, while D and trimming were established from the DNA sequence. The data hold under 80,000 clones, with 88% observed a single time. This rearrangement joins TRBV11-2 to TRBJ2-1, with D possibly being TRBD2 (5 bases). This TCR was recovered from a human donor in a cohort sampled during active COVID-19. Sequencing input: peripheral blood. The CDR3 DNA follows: TGTGCCAGCAGCCAATCACTAGGGAACAATGAGCAGTTCTTC. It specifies CASSQSLGNNEQFF.